This T cell receptor (beta chain) was documented in a study of T cells in localized non-small cell lung cancer. For this clone: Its antigen is undetermined.

This CDR3 has 15 residues. V was pared by 0 bases and J by 4 bases, with 6 bases of the junction left unmatched. Germline values: CDR1 KGHSH, CDR2 LQKENI. TCRdb's table, derived via immunoSEQ multiplex PCR, lists solely in-frame clones and lacks some. The repertoire has approximately 30,000 clones, approximately 90% of them found once; the top ten carry about 11%. The study's findings and limits: Adjacent lung tissue had a median about 52 of the top 100 clones found in the tumor. Longer overall survival was linked to higher blood T cell density.

The TCR comes from a female donor older than 55 with stage II lung adenocarcinoma. The specimen was peripheral blood mononuclear cells, collected before any cancer treatment. The chain carries TRBV18 and TRBJ2-7; TRBD1 aligns across 7 bases. The CDR3 reads CASSPPGQRSYEQYF. The CDR3 region has the DNA TGTGCCAGCTCACCACCGGGACAGCGTTCTTACGAGCAGTACTTC.